This T cell receptor (beta chain) was observed in a study of blood T cell repertoires in COVID-19. Germline loops: CDR1 LNHDA, CDR2 SQIVND (reference sequence). CDR3 length: 13 residues. The ends were cut back, 10 bases at V and 7 bases at J, with 16 bases in the middle. The assay was immunoSEQ multiplex PCR, and TCRdb's table has in-frame clones only and misses some. The sample yields 290,000 or so clones, just over 90% seen once. Seattle cases were enrolled at active infection and followed longitudinally. Sequences were obtained from peripheral blood. The chain is built from TRBV19 and TRBJ1-4, with D perhaps TRBD1 (6 bases). This clonotype was sampled from a woman in her 30s with COVID-19, enrolled during active disease. CDR3 in amino acids: CATSGQFGEKLFF. Written as DNA, the CDR3 is TGTGCCACTAGCGGACAGTTTGGTGAAAAACTGTTTTTT.